Listed here are 18 T cell receptor beta chains from one sample, sequenced in a study of glioma-infiltrating T cells. Using RNA template, CDR3s of TCR alpha and beta were amplified with iRepertoire arm-PCR. TCRdb called the multiplex PCR reads again in MiXCR, with one record for every CDR3 protein. Of 9,500 to 15,000 distinct CDR3 sequences in the sample, about a quarter were seen once. Sequenced: glioma tissue, nonneoplastic brain tissue, or PBMCs (not recorded which). All receptors come from a human donor with low-grade glioma or glioblastoma, undergoing nonglioma brain surgery, or in good health (not recorded which).

This clonotype occurred many times. The CDR3 loop is CASSSFDGRQPQHF. CDR3 bases: TGTGCCAGCAGTTCTTTTGATGGGAGGCAGCCCCAGCATTTT. V usage is TRBV12-3 or TRBV12-4 and J usage is TRBJ1-5; D not certain. V lost 4 bases and J 7 bases, leaving 14 bases between the germline ends. This CDR3 contains 14 residues.

This clonotype turned up a few times. The chain has TRBV3-1 and TRBJ2-1; D unclear. The V and J ends lost 2 bases and 5 bases respectively, with 10 bases between them. Germline V gene lookup returns CDR1 LGHDT and CDR2 YNNKEL (reference sequence). This CDR3 has 14 residues. DNA for the CDR3: TGTGCCAGCAGCCAATCCGGAAAGAACAATGAGCAGTTCTTC. Translating it yields CASSQSGKNNEQFF.

In this sample, this clonotype turned up many times. The chain couples TRBV20-1 to TRBJ2-7; D possibly corresponds to TRBD2 (7 bases). V was clipped by 6 bases and J by 5 bases, with 14 bases between them. Germline lookup yields CDR1 DFQATT and CDR2 SNEGSKA (reference sequence). The CDR3 contains 12 residues. CDR3 coding DNA: TGCAGTGCGGGGGGCCGGGGGGACGAGCAGTACTTC. Encoded protein: CSAGGRGDEQYF.

This clonotype was detected many times. The rearrangement joins TRBV11-2 to TRBJ2-7, with D perhaps TRBD2 (5 bases). The germline CDR1 and CDR2 sequences are SGHAT and FQNNGV. The CDR3 length is 11 residues. The V gene lost 7 bases and the J gene lost 6 bases, with 10 bases spanning the gap. CDR3 loop: CASTPAVEQYF. As DNA, the CDR3 is TGTGCCAGCACCCCAGCGGTCGAGCAGTACTTC.

The chain is built from TRBV6-4 and TRBJ2-3; TRBD2 matches at 9 bases. CDR1 is MRHNA, CDR2 SNTAGT, per germline. Trimming removed 8 bases from V and 4 bases from J; junction bases left unmatched: 10. The CDR3 loop spans 15 amino acids. The CDR3 DNA follows: TGTGCCAGCGGTTACGTAGCGGGAGAGGCAGATACGCAGTATTTT. Its protein product is CASGYVAGEADTQYF.

Notes on this clonotype: A much bigger clone sits one base away, suggesting this may be a read error. J is TRBJ1-4 and V is TRBV28; 9 nucleotides match TRBD1. V shed 5 bases, J shed 6 bases, and the junction held 7 bases outside the gene matches. Germline V gives CDR1 MDHEN, CDR2 SYDVKM. This CDR3 spans 15 amino acids. This chain's CDR3 is CASSTGGRIDEKLFF. The CDR3 coding sequence is TGTGCCAGCAGTACAGGGGGCAGGATTGATGAAAAACTGTTTTTT.

This clonotype was observed many times. The chain employs TRBV10-3 and TRBJ1-5, with 7 bases identical to TRBD1. This CDR3 is built from 15 residues. With 2 bases clipped from V and 3 bases from J, the junction kept 4 bases outside the gene matches. CDR1 and CDR2 (germline): ENHRY, SYGVKD. The chain's CDR3 is CAISEDRANNQPQHF. CDR3 sequence (DNA): TGTGCCATCAGTGAGGACAGGGCGAACAATCAGCCCCAGCATTTT.

This clonotype was seen a few times. This rearrangement joins TRBV5-1 to TRBJ1-2; 8 bases align to TRBD1. CDR1 SGHRS and CDR2 YFSETQ come from the germline V gene. This CDR3 is built from 14 residues. Trimming at V came to 8 bases and at J to 2 bases, leaving 8 bases not matched to a gene. The CDR3 sequence: CASNLGQVNYGYTF. As DNA, the CDR3 is TGCGCCAGTAATCTGGGACAGGTGAACTATGGCTACACCTTC.

Details on this clonotype: A much larger clone lies a single base off, so this may be a read error. The V gene is TRBV7-2, the J gene TRBJ2-1; 13 bases align to TRBD2. Germline loops: CDR1 SGHTA, CDR2 FQGNSA. After removal of 2 bases from V and 8 bases from J, the junction contained 9 bases not matched to a gene. The CDR3 totals 17 residues. The CDR3 region has the DNA TGTGCCAGCAGCTTAAAACTAGCGGGAGGGCCGATGGATGAGCAGTTCTTC. Translation: CASSLKLAGGPMDEQFF.

The V and J genes are TRBV6-5 and TRBJ1-5, with D unresolved. There are 13 residues in the CDR3. V was clipped by 4 bases and J by 3 bases, with 7 bases between them. Germline V CDR1 and CDR2: MNHEY, SVGAGI. The DNA for the CDR3 is TGTGCCAGCAGTTTGGAGATCAATCAGCCCCAGCATTTT. Translating it yields CASSLEINQPQHF.

This rearrangement joins TRBV28 to TRBJ1-4; 8 bases line up with TRBD1. V was pared by 5 bases and J by 8 bases, with 16 bases of the junction left unmatched. The V gene's germline CDR1 is MDHEN and CDR2 SYDVKM. The CDR3 consists of 17 residues. Here the CDR3 reads CASSPTRAGGDREKLFF. In DNA form, the CDR3 reads TGTGCCAGCAGTCCAACGCGGGCAGGGGGCGATCGGGAAAAACTGTTTTTT.

Details on this clonotype: Possible read error: a much larger clone is one base away. The chain joins TRBV2 to TRBJ2-2; 8 positions agree with TRBD2. CDR1 and CDR2 (germline): SNHLY, FYNNEI. This CDR3 is 15 amino acids long. Germline trimming cut 5 bases from V and 6 bases from J; bases unmatched to any gene: 8. CDR3 DNA: TGTGCCAGCAGTAATCGGGGGGGCCGTGCCGGGGAGCTGTTTTTT. Residues: CASSNRGGRAGELFF.

The gene calls are TRBV2 and TRBJ1-3; D not resolved. The CDR3 has 13 residues. Germline loops: CDR1 SNHLY, CDR2 FYNNEI. The ends were cut back, 6 bases at V and 0 bases at J, with 6 bases in the middle. The CDR3 loop reads CASRSSSGNTIYF. Here the CDR3 DNA reads TGTGCCAGCAGATCATCCTCTGGAAACACCATATATTTT.

Regarding this clonotype: The junction differs from germline at one of its ends, possibly a read error. In nucleotides, the CDR3 is TGTGCCAGCAGACAAGATCCCCTCCTAGCGGGTATCTACAATGAGCAGTTCTTC. Amino acids: CASRQDPLLAGIYNEQFF. The genes are TRBV4-2 and TRBJ2-1; 8 bases line up with TRBD2. The CDR3 is 18 residues long. Germline V gene sequence: CDR1 LGHNA, CDR2 YNFKEQ.

This clonotype was detected a few times. V is TRBV7-9 and J is TRBJ2-7, with D possibly matching TRBD2 (6 bases). Trimming stripped 5 bases from V and 4 bases from J, with 18 bases between. The germline V gene has CDR1 SEHNR and CDR2 FQNEAQ (reference sequence). The length of the CDR3 is 15 residues. CDR3 loop: CASSHEIGSQYEQYF. The CDR3 nucleotides are TGTGCCAGCAGCCACGAGATCGGGAGTCAGTACGAGCAGTACTTC.

This clonotype has a count of ten or more. The V gene is TRBV6-6, the J gene TRBJ2-4; no clear D gene. The CDR3 spans 15 residues. The germline V and J ends were trimmed by 0 bases and 6 bases, with 12 bases remaining between them. CDR1 and CDR2 (germline): MNHNY, SVGAGI (reference sequence). The CDR3 sequence is CASSYSQRLGNIQYF. CDR3 in DNA: TGTGCCAGCAGTTACTCCCAGAGATTGGGAAACATTCAGTACTTC.

Relative to its sample, this clonotype is medium-sized. The chain links TRBV28 to TRBJ1-5; no reliable D call. With 2 bases removed from V and 3 bases from J, the gap between germline ends came to 8 bases. Germline lookup yields CDR1 MDHEN and CDR2 SYDVKM. The CDR3 spans 14 residues. CDR3 coding DNA: TGTGCCAGCAGTTTAAATCTTCCCAATCAGCCCCAGCATTTT. It yields the protein CASSLNLPNQPQHF. Drawing the rest from reference TRBV28 and TRBJ1-5, the complete variable domain is DVKVTQSSRYLVKRTGEKVFLECVQDMDHENMFWYRQDPGLGLRLIYFSYDVKMKEKGDIPEGYSVSREKKERFSLILESASTNQTSMYLCASSLNLPNQPQHFGDGTRLSIL.

A note on this clonotype: A read error may explain this, as a much larger clone is one base away. Here the CDR3 omits its conserved ending phenylalanine or tryptophan, so a read error is the likely source. The rearrangement links TRBV7-2 to TRBJ2-1, with unresolved D. Germline CDR1 reads SGHTA; CDR2 reads FQGNSA. V lost 3 bases to trimming and J lost 10 bases, with 13 bases between them. There are 13 residues in the CDR3. The CDR3 sequence: CASSFSDLAEQFL. The DNA of the CDR3 is TGTGCCAGCAGCTTCTCGGACCTCGCCGAGCAGTTCCTC.